This TCR beta chain was recovered during a study of OX40 agonist ivuxolimab in advanced cancers. For the study in its entirety: The costimulatory receptor OX40 (CD134) was targeted by ivuxolimab, a fully human IgG2 agonistic monoclonal antibody. Intravenous ivuxolimab was administered to patients every 2 weeks at six dose levels: 0.01, 0.1, 0.3, 1.5, 3 and 10 mg/kg. Among the 50 to 55 dose-escalation patients, 19 had hepatocellular carcinoma, around 15 melanoma, 9 renal cell carcinoma and 9 head and neck cancer. The dose-escalation cohort was around 84% male with a mean age of approximately 59 years, ranging from roughly 23 to 85. Patients were allowed to have had prior anti-PD-1, anti-PD-L1 or anti-CTLA-4 therapy, and roughly 40% of the dose-escalation patients had been treated with checkpoint inhibitors. Three dose-escalation patients achieved partial responses, one with hepatocellular carcinoma and two with cutaneous melanoma. Peripheral TCRbeta sequencing was intended to test whether TCR sequence diversity was altered and clonal T-cell expansion was caused by ivuxolimab. The paper describes the monotherapy dose-escalation part (N of about 54 patients) of the phase I trial of ivuxolimab.

General conclusions and limits of the study: Low levels of normalized T-cell clonal expansion were also seen in some patients who did not respond. Which antigens the clonally expanded peripheral T cells were specific for was not determined. In partial responders in the 0.1-3.0 mg/kg groups, normalized peripheral clonal expansion was found to be among the lowest, especially among CD8+ T cells. At doses of 0.1 to 3.0 mg/kg, clonal expansion of both CD4+ and CD8+ T cells in blood was seen between baseline and week 6. On average, CD8+ T cells showed more expanded clones than CD4+ T cells after ivuxolimab.

Patients with a history of autoimmune disease or receiving systemic immunosuppression were excluded from the trial. Peripheral blood for TCR sequencing was collected from all dose cohorts at baseline, on cycle 4 day 1, and on cycle 7 day 1. The samples were drawn from a first-in-human, open-label, multicenter phase I dose-escalation trial of ivuxolimab. The trial enrolled adults with locally advanced or metastatic head and neck squamous cell, hepatocellular, melanoma or renal cell carcinoma. Before TCR sequencing, CD4+ and CD8+ T cells were separately sorted from peripheral blood. For this clone: Its antigen is still unknown. Base qualities are not recorded, but no much larger clone differs from it by a single base.

V has 5 bases trimmed and J has 4 bases trimmed; junction bases matching no gene number 10. Via the germline V gene, CDR1 is MDHEN and CDR2 SYDVKM. From the cysteine up to the phenylalanine, the CDR3 has a length of 16 residues. Only CDR3 DNA remains: 48 bases, in frame from the first base. Genomic DNA was extracted from sorted cells for sequencing of the TCRbeta CDR3 region. The immunoSEQ Assay was used to sequence the TCRbeta CDR3 regions. Sourced from immuneACCESS, this table was stored by TCRdb with only in-frame sequences that have V and J called. A share of the clones is absent; for the studies checked, an unresolved V gene accounts for under half, and the remainder has no known explanation. This sample has 82,000 or so clones in its table, and roughly nine tenths of those were observed once. The ten top clones hold around 1.1% of the sample.

Rearrangement joined TRBV28 to TRBJ2-7; a stretch of 11 junction bases matches TRBD2. The origin of this receptor is an adult with an advanced solid tumor such as melanoma, head and neck, liver or kidney cancer. The sample consisted of CD4+ or CD8+ T cells sorted from blood, taken in a trial of the OX40 agonist ivuxolimab. The sequence in DNA is TGTGCCAGCAGTCCCACTAGCGGGAGTCGGGGTTACGAGCAGTACTTC. This sequence encodes CASSPTSGSRGYEQYF.